The clone carrying this T cell receptor (beta chain) was counted between two and nine times. No antigen is known for it. V was cut by 2 bases and J by 3 bases, with 13 bases left in between. The CDR3 is made up of 16 amino acids. The source of the sample is a study of T cells in Graves' hyperthyroidism and ophthalmopathy. Study background: Blood was drawn when the patient was first diagnosed and still untreated. Findings and limits, study-wide: Most thyroid-expanded clonotypes above 0.001 were also found in blood.

The patients, who ranged from 18 to 65 in age, presented with newly diagnosed hyperthyroidism lasting under 2 months. Amplification targeted TCR beta CDR3 regions from RNA transcripts. First-round RT-PCR of the TCR CDR3 relied on the HTBI primer set. MiXCR, run by TCRdb on the multiplex PCR reads, gives a single entry per CDR3 protein. The top ten clones hold 16% of a sample with 650,000 to 850,000 distinct CDR3 sequences, roughly a sixth of them seen once. The rearrangement uses TRBV12-3 or TRBV12-4 and TRBJ1-4; tentative D call: TRBD1 (5 bases). Source material: blood. This clonotype was obtained from a woman in her fifties or sixties with Graves' hyperthyroidism that later progressed to Graves' ophthalmopathy. The DNA for the CDR3 is TGTGCCAGCAGTTTAAGGTTCGGGGCCTCTAATGAAAAACTGTTTTTT. It is translated as CASSLRFGASNEKLFF.